This T cell receptor beta chain came from a study of cytomegalovirus exposure and HLA in healthy donors. Study-level points and caveats: While the bulk of TCR sequences proved rare, some public TCRs turned up in many donors.

J was trimmed by 3 bases and V by 5 bases; bases with no gene match: 3. The CDR3 sequence is 13 residues long. Germline-derived CDR1 and CDR2 are SGHTA and FQGNSA. In regard to this clone: As yet, its antigen is unknown.

PCR employed 60 Vbeta and 13 Jbeta primers. As processed by the authors: It was a later analysis that counted roughly 80 million unique TCR beta chains, of which 9.5 million to 14 million were shared. The table came from immunoSEQ multiplex PCR; TCRdb's copy has only in-frame clones and leaves some out. V and J calls and clone size come straight from that table; D and trimming were deduced from the DNA. The sample contains some 150,000 clones, just under 80% of which appear only once. The clonotype comes from a woman aged 45-59 years in good health and CMV-seronegative. The chain links TRBV7-2 to TRBJ1-2; TRBD1 agrees at 7 bases. Sample: PBMCs. In DNA, the CDR3 is TGTGCCAGCAGCCAAGGACAGGACTATGGCTACACCTTC. Its translation is CASSQGQDYGYTF. Full variable domain (outside the CDR3, taken from reference TRBV7-2 and TRBJ1-2): GAGVSQSPSNKVTEKGKDVELRCDPISGHTALYWYRQSLGQGLEFLIYFQGNSAPDKSGLPSDRFSAERTGGSVSTLTIQRTQQEDSAVYLCASSQGQDYGYTFGSGTRLTVV.